These 23 T cell receptor beta chains came from one sample sequenced in a study of CD4+ T cells in melanoma. Using immunoSEQ multiplex PCR, the repertoire was profiled, and TCRdb retains in-frame clones only, with some absent. The repertoire consists of some 150,000 clones, with 85% to 95% occurring once and the leading ten covering approximately 1.4%. Receptor source: a human donor with melanoma.

In DNA form, the CDR3 reads TGTGCCAGCAGCTGGGCCGGGACAGGGGTCTCCGAGCAGTACTTC. Amino acids: CASSWAGTGVSEQYF. The chain uses TRBV5-6 and TRBJ2-7, with 10 bases aligning to TRBD1. CDR1 is SGHDT, CDR2 YYEEEE, per germline. This CDR3 comprises 15 residues. The ends lost 3 bases at V and 6 bases at J; junction bases unmatched: 9.

The chain uses TRBV5-1 and TRBJ2-1, with D perhaps being TRBD1 or TRBD2 (6 bases each). The CDR3 has 16 residues. The V and J ends lost 0 bases and 9 bases respectively, with 19 bases between them. Looked up from germline, CDR1 is SGHRS and CDR2 is YFSETQ. The CDR3: CASSLGGGHPSAEQFF. The CDR3 nucleotides read TGCGCCAGCAGCTTGGGTGGGGGGCACCCGTCGGCTGAGCAGTTCTTC.

The chain has TRBV11-2 and TRBJ2-7; TRBD1 might be the D (6 bases). This CDR3 has 15 residues. Germline V lookup: CDR1 SGHAT, CDR2 FQNNGV. The germline V and J ends were trimmed by 1 base and 3 bases, with 13 bases remaining between them. The CDR3 reads CASSLAAQGFYEQYF. CDR3 nucleotides: TGTGCCAGCAGCTTAGCCGCGCAGGGGTTCTACGAGCAGTACTTC. The entire variable domain, with the rest obtained from reference TRBV11-2 and TRBJ2-7, is as follows: EAGVAQSPRYKIIEKRQSVAFWCNPISGHATLYWYQQILGQGPKLLIQFQNNGVVDDSQLPKDRFSAERLKGVDSTLKIQPAKLEDSAVYLCASSLAAQGFYEQYFGPGTRLTVT.

V is TRBV6-5 and J is TRBJ2-5; 8 nucleotides agree with TRBD1. CDR1 and CDR2 from the germline V gene are MNHEY and SVGAGI. V shed 4 bases, J shed 4 bases, and the junction held 2 bases outside the gene matches. The CDR3 extends over 13 amino acids. As DNA, the CDR3 is TGTGCCAGCAGTTCGACAGGGGTAGAGACCCAGTACTTC. This translates into CASSSTGVETQYF.

The DNA of the CDR3 is TGCGCCAGCAGCTTGGCCGCCAGGGGGGACACTGAAGCTTTCTTT. This encodes CASSLAARGDTEAFF. The rearrangement joins TRBV5-1 to TRBJ1-1; 7 positions agree with TRBD1. Germline lookup yields CDR1 SGHRS and CDR2 YFSETQ. This CDR3 contains 15 residues. V lost 0 bases to trimming and J lost 3 bases; unmatched junction nucleotides: 5.

V is TRBV4-2 and J is TRBJ1-2; no clear D gene. The length of the CDR3 is 15 residues. Germline assignment: CDR1 LGHNA and CDR2 YNFKEQ. V shed 1 base and J shed 1 base, with 10 bases lying between them. Written as DNA, the CDR3 is TGTGCCAGCAGCCAAGGACGGCTGAATAACTATGGCTACACCTTC. Translated, it gives CASSQGRLNNYGYTF.

The chain recombines TRBV18 with TRBJ1-1; D unclear. The CDR3 contains 13 residues. Trimming took 6 bases from V and 1 from J, leaving 9 bases between them. CDR1 is KGHSH, CDR2 LQKENI, per germline. CDR3 protein: CASSPIQNTEAFF. Written as DNA, the CDR3 is TGTGCCAGCTCGCCTATCCAGAACACTGAAGCTTTCTTT.

This chain joins TRBV4-1 and TRBJ2-7; TRBD1 matches 9 bases. Looked up from germline, CDR1 is MGHRA and CDR2 is YSYEKL. This CDR3 is 15 amino acids long. The J segment lost 4 bases and the V segment lost 4 bases, leaving 8 bases of the junction unmatched. The CDR3 region is CASSRGGQGGYEQYF. The CDR3 nucleotides read TGCGCCAGCAGCCGGGGGGGACAGGGAGGATACGAGCAGTACTTC.

This clone was seen only once. V is TRBV11-2 and J is TRBJ1-4; 9 nucleotides line up with TRBD1. V was clipped by 2 bases and J by 8 bases; unmatched bases: 6. The CDR3 is 15 residues long. Germline V gives CDR1 SGHAT, CDR2 FQNNGV. The CDR3 sequence is CASSLSRDRAEKLFF. CDR3 coding DNA: TGTGCCAGCAGCTTAAGTAGGGACAGGGCGGAAAAACTGTTTTTT.

The rearrangement links TRBV28 to TRBJ2-3; D is ambiguous. Germline V gene data show CDR1 as MDHEN and CDR2 as SYDVKM. CDR3 length: 11 amino acids. The ends were cut back, 6 bases at V and 6 bases at J, with 7 bases in the middle. The DNA for the CDR3 is TGTGCCAGCAGGGGCTGGGATACGCAGTATTTT. Encoded protein: CASRGWDTQYF.

V and J are TRBV4-1 and TRBJ2-5; possibly TRBD1 for D (6 bases). The CDR3 spans 17 residues. Trimming shortened V by 1 base and J by 4 bases, and 19 bases separated the two germline ends. The germline gives CDR1 MGHRA, CDR2 YSYEKL. For the CDR3, the DNA is TGCGCCAGCAGCCAAGGCGCCTTGGGGGCCTTGGGAGAGACCCAGTACTTC. This sequence encodes CASSQGALGALGETQYF.

The chain is built from TRBV11-2 and TRBJ1-2; D remains unclear. The germline V gene has CDR1 SGHAT and CDR2 FQNNGV. V was clipped by 1 base and J by 4 bases, with 7 bases between them. The CDR3 is made up of 13 amino acids. The CDR3 nucleotides are TGTGCCAGCAGCTTAGGCCCGTCCTATGGCTACACCTTC. Translating it yields CASSLGPSYGYTF.

The chain employs TRBV30 and TRBJ2-6; 9 positions match TRBD1. The V and J ends lost 7 bases and 0 bases, in that order; junction bases with no gene match: 10. The CDR3 length is 17 residues. Germline V gives CDR1 GTSNPN, CDR2 SVGIG (reference sequence). CDR3 amino acids: CAYPNRGPISGANVLTF. In DNA form, the CDR3 reads TGTGCCTACCCAAACAGGGGGCCCATCTCTGGGGCCAACGTCCTGACTTTC.

The chain uses TRBV19 and TRBJ2-5; D not certain. Per germline, CDR1 LNHDA and CDR2 SQIVND (reference sequence). Trimming cost V 6 bases and J 0 bases, with 8 bases left between them. CDR3 length: 13 amino acids. This CDR3 is CASRGLYQETQYF. In DNA form, the CDR3 reads TGTGCCAGTAGGGGATTATACCAAGAGACCCAGTACTTC.

The CDR3 is CASSRDRVRTDTQYF. CDR3 sequence (DNA): TGTGCCAGCAGCCGAGACAGGGTGAGGACAGATACGCAGTATTTT. The rearrangement links TRBV6-5 to TRBJ2-3, with 7 bases that match TRBD1. The CDR3 loop spans 15 amino acids. CDR1 is MNHEY, CDR2 SVGAGI, per germline. V lost 6 bases and J lost 3; bases outside the gene matches: 9.

The chain recombines TRBV7-9 with TRBJ2-7, with D maybe TRBD1 (6 bases). The CDR3 is made up of 14 amino acids. V was cut by 1 base and J by 5 bases, with 12 bases left in between. From germline, CDR1 is SEHNR and CDR2 FQNEAQ (reference sequence). The chain's CDR3 is CASSLGRGWDEQYF. The DNA for the CDR3 is TGTGCCAGCAGCTTAGGCAGGGGTTGGGACGAGCAGTACTTC.

This clone appeared once. The genes are TRBV10-2 and TRBJ2-3; the match to TRBD2 covers 12 bases. There are 15 residues in the CDR3. Germline CDR1 and CDR2: WSHSY and SAAADI. Trimming at V came to 9 bases and at J to 1 base, leaving 5 bases not matched to a gene. CDR3 nucleotides: TGCGCCAGTGCTAGCGGGGGGGCAGGCACAGATACGCAGTATTTT. Protein sequence: CASASGGAGTDTQYF.

The genes are TRBV6-5 and TRBJ1-5, with D possibly being TRBD1 (5 bases). Germline lookup yields CDR1 MNHEY and CDR2 SVGAGI. Trimming cost V 8 bases and J 4 bases, with 18 bases left between them. The CDR3 runs 15 residues. The CDR3 region is CASAPGPHYNQPQHF. In nucleotides, the CDR3 is TGTGCCAGCGCGCCGGGGCCACACTATAATCAGCCCCAGCATTTT.

This chain joins TRBV5-1 and TRBJ2-3; 7 nucleotides match TRBD1. V shed 3 bases and J 2 bases; nucleotides not matched to a gene: 6. Per the germline V gene, CDR1 is SGHRS and CDR2 is YFSETQ. The CDR3 has 15 amino acids. The CDR3 region has the DNA TGCGCCAGCAGCTACAGAGGACAGGTCACAGATACGCAGTATTTT. Protein sequence: CASSYRGQVTDTQYF.

The chain carries TRBV18 and TRBJ1-2, with no clear D. Trimming left V 2 bases short and J 3 bases short, with 19 bases between. The CDR3 loop spans 17 amino acids. The germline CDR1 and CDR2 sequences are KGHSH and LQKENI. Written as DNA, the CDR3 is TGTGCCAGCTCACCATACAGCAAGCCCAGATACTACTATGGCTACACCTTC. Protein sequence: CASSPYSKPRYYYGYTF.

The chain employs TRBV6-5 and TRBJ2-7, with D possibly matching TRBD1 (5 bases). The ends were cut back, 0 bases at V and 4 bases at J, with 16 bases in the middle. This CDR3 is 16 amino acids long. From germline, CDR1 is MNHEY and CDR2 SVGAGI. The CDR3 DNA is TGTGCCAGCAGTTACTCGTACAGGCCCACTATTTACGAGCAGTACTTC. Residues: CASSYSYRPTIYEQYF.

The gene calls are TRBV7-8 and TRBJ1-1; D is uncertain. Trimming pared 0 bases from V and 3 bases from J, leaving 8 bases between. Germline V gene lookup returns CDR1 SGHVS and CDR2 FQNEAQ. This CDR3 region has 14 residues. CDR3 in amino acids: CASSLAGLDTEAFF. CDR3 nucleotide sequence: TGTGCCAGCAGCTTAGCTGGTCTTGACACTGAAGCTTTCTTT.

This chain uses TRBV6-1 with TRBJ2-5; perhaps TRBD1 as D (5 bases). CDR3 length: 14 residues. Germline CDR1 reads MNHNS; CDR2 reads SASEGT. V was shortened by 3 bases and J by 2 bases, with 10 bases between the two germline ends. The CDR3 spells CASSENPGQETQYF. CDR3 nucleotides: TGTGCCAGCAGTGAGAACCCAGGGCAAGAGACCCAGTACTTC.